These 29 T cell receptor beta chains originate from one sample sequenced in a study of T cell changes during pregnancy in multiple sclerosis. Assay used: immunoSEQ multiplex PCR; TCRdb lists only in-frame clones, some missing. The sample holds 40,000 to 60,000 clones, about 94% seen once. Sequencing was performed on CD4+ T cells from peripheral blood mononuclear cells, taken in the first trimester of pregnancy. Receptors were obtained from a female donor with multiple sclerosis, enrolled in a pregnancy study.

This chain links TRBV6-6 with TRBJ2-3; no firm D call. V gave up 7 bases and J gave up 2 bases, with 10 bases separating them. This CDR3 is 13 amino acids long. Germline V CDR1 and CDR2: MNHNY, SVGAGI (reference sequence). CDR3 amino acids: CASTQTVTDTQYF. The CDR3 DNA sequence: TGTGCCAGCACCCAGACTGTCACAGATACGCAGTATTTT.

The V call is TRBV15, the J call TRBJ1-1, with TRBD1 matching 8 bases. Germline V gene data show CDR1 as LNHNV and CDR2 as YYDKDF (reference sequence). The CDR3 sequence is 14 residues long. V lost 3 bases to trimming and J lost 4 bases; unmatched junction nucleotides: 4. The CDR3 region is CATSSRGQATEAFF. The CDR3, as DNA: TGTGCCACCAGCAGCAGGGGGCAGGCCACTGAAGCTTTCTTT.

The V gene is TRBV9, the J gene TRBJ2-2, with D unclear. Per germline, CDR1 SGDLS and CDR2 YYNGEE. This CDR3 contains 15 residues. Trimming shortened V by 0 bases and J by 2 bases, and 8 bases separated the two germline ends. This CDR3 is CASSVALANTGELFF. In nucleotides, the CDR3 is TGTGCCAGCAGCGTAGCTTTAGCTAACACCGGGGAGCTGTTTTTT.

The chain joins TRBV6-5 to TRBJ2-3, with a tentative D call TRBD2 (6 bases). Trimming cost V 2 bases and J 2 bases, with 11 bases left between them. The CDR3 spans 15 residues. The V gene's germline CDR1 is MNHEY and CDR2 SVGAGI. The CDR3, as DNA: TGTGCCAGCAGTTACGCCGCGGGGACCACAGATACGCAGTATTTT. This encodes CASSYAAGTTDTQYF.

The CDR3 is CASSLAPGITEAFF. The CDR3 DNA is TGTGCCAGCAGCTTAGCCCCAGGGATCACTGAAGCTTTCTTT. The chain links TRBV7-2 to TRBJ1-1; D possibly corresponds to TRBD1 (5 bases). V was trimmed by 0 bases and J by 4 bases, leaving 9 bases between them. The CDR3 has 14 residues. CDR1 is SGHTA and CDR2 is FQGNSA in the germline V gene.

This clone was detected once. The chain employs TRBV2 and TRBJ2-3; D unclear. Germline lookup yields CDR1 SNHLY and CDR2 FYNNEI. Trimming stripped 0 bases from V and 4 bases from J, with 5 bases between. The CDR3 is 13 amino acids. The chain's CDR3 is CASSEALADTQYF. CDR3 sequence (DNA): TGTGCCAGCAGTGAAGCACTTGCAGATACGCAGTATTTT.

The chain employs TRBV7-3 and TRBJ2-3; TRBD2 matches at 9 bases. The CDR3 runs 15 residues. Germline V CDR1 and CDR2: SGHTA, FQGTGA. After removal of 5 bases from V and 4 bases from J, the junction contained 7 bases not matched to a gene. CDR3 nucleotides: TGTGCCAGCAGCCCGGCCGCGGGGGGGTCAGATACGCAGTATTTT. Encoded protein: CASSPAAGGSDTQYF.

The V call is TRBV19, the J call TRBJ2-1, with 8 bases fitting TRBD1. Germline V lookup: CDR1 LNHDA, CDR2 SQIVND (reference sequence). The length of the CDR3 is 15 residues. V dropped 7 bases and J dropped 2; count of bases not matched to a gene: 7. As DNA, the CDR3 is TGTGCCAGTACCCAAACAGGGGGTACCTACAATGAGCAGTTCTTC. Its protein product is CASTQTGGTYNEQFF.

The V and J genes are TRBV27 and TRBJ2-5, with 7 positions matching TRBD2. The V segment lost 5 bases and the J segment 3 bases; nucleotides outside the gene matches: 3. CDR3 size: 13 residues. Germline V lookup: CDR1 MNHEY, CDR2 SMNVEV (reference sequence). This CDR3 is CASSREAEETQYF. In nucleotides, the CDR3 is TGTGCCAGCAGTCGGGAGGCCGAAGAGACCCAGTACTTC.

The rearrangement links TRBV9 to TRBJ1-1; weak D call: TRBD1 (5 bases). The CDR3 extends over 13 amino acids. Germline V gene data show CDR1 as SGDLS and CDR2 as YYNGEE. V gave up 3 bases and J gave up 5 bases, with 11 bases separating them. In DNA, the CDR3 is TGTGCCAGCAGCGCCTACGGGGGGACTGAAGCTTTCTTT. Translated: CASSAYGGTEAFF.

This chain links TRBV27 with TRBJ1-1, with TRBD1 as a possible D gene (5 bases). The germline V gene has CDR1 MNHEY and CDR2 SMNVEV (reference sequence). Between the trimmed V and J ends, which lost 2 bases and 0 bases, there was a span of 10 bases. This CDR3 comprises 15 residues. As DNA, the CDR3 is TGTGCCAGCAGTTTAATCCAGGGCGTGAACACTGAAGCTTTCTTT. Its translation: CASSLIQGVNTEAFF.

This chain connects TRBV19 to TRBJ1-2, with D tentatively TRBD1 (6 bases). The CDR3 length is 13 residues. V lost 5 bases to trimming and J lost 8 bases, with 15 bases between them. Germline V gives CDR1 LNHDA, CDR2 SQIVND (reference sequence). In DNA, the CDR3 is TGTGCCAGTAGTCCGCCGTTTCAGGGGGGCTACACCTTC. This encodes CASSPPFQGGYTF.

The rearrangement uses TRBV10-3 and TRBJ2-7; tentatively, D is TRBD1 (5 bases). Trimming shortened V by 3 bases and J by 2 bases, and 11 bases separated the two germline ends. The germline CDR1 and CDR2 sequences are ENHRY and SYGVKD. The CDR3 covers 14 residues. Here the CDR3 DNA reads TGTGCCATCAGTGAAAAGGGGATGCCCTACGAGCAGTACTTC. Translating gives CAISEKGMPYEQYF.

The sample holds a few counts of this clone. The J gene is TRBJ1-3, the V gene TRBV5-1; D remains unclear. Trimming left V 4 bases short and J 2 bases short, with 16 bases between. Looked up from germline, CDR1 is SGHRS and CDR2 is YFSETQ. The CDR3 runs to 16 residues. The CDR3 loop is CASSPTPGNTGNTIYF. DNA for the CDR3: TGCGCCAGCAGCCCTACGCCCGGGAACACTGGAAACACCATATATTTT. Filled out from reference TRBV5-1 and TRBJ1-3, the complete variable domain reads KAGVTQTPRYLIKTRGQQVTLSCSPISGHRSVSWYQQTPGQGLQFLFEYFSETQRNKGNFPGRFSGRQFSNSRSEMNVSTLELGDSALYLCASSPTPGNTGNTIYFGEGSWLTVV.

As DNA, the CDR3 is TGTGCCAGCAGCTTAGACGGGGTAACGGGATCGGGAGGCTACACCTTC. This translates into CASSLDGVTGSGGYTF. The chain is built from TRBV7-9 and TRBJ1-2; the D is unclear. Deletions cut 1 base from V and 8 bases from J, with 20 bases between. Looked up from germline, CDR1 is SEHNR and CDR2 is FQNEAQ (reference sequence). This CDR3 comprises 16 residues. Full variable domain (rest looked up from reference TRBV7-9 and TRBJ1-2): DTGVSQNPRHKITKRGQNVTFRCDPISEHNRLYWYRQTLGQGPEFLTYFQNEAQLEKSRLLSDRFSAERPKGSFSTLEIQRTEQGDSAMYLCASSLDGVTGSGGYTFGSGTRLTVV.

CDR3 nucleotide sequence: TGTGCCAGCAGCTTAGACCCGAGTACGCAGTATTTT. Protein sequence: CASSLDPSTQYF. The J gene is TRBJ2-3, the V gene TRBV11-3; D is uncertain. The CDR3 length is 12 residues. V was shortened by 0 bases and J by 8 bases, with 6 bases between the two germline ends. Germline loops: CDR1 SGHNT, CDR2 YENEEA.

The table lists this clone with a few counts. The V gene is TRBV4-2, the J gene TRBJ2-7, with 7 bases fitting TRBD1. The CDR3 runs to 15 residues. CDR1 LGHNA and CDR2 YNFKEQ come from the germline V gene. V trimming: 0 bases; J trimming: 0 bases; junction bases outside the gene matches: 2. Written as DNA, the CDR3 is TGTGCCAGCAGCCAAGAAGGGGGCCCCTCCTACGAGCAGTACTTC. Its protein product is CASSQEGGPSYEQYF.

The V call is TRBV10-1, the J call TRBJ1-4; D ambiguous. V was pared by 8 bases and J by 8 bases, with 12 bases between. The germline gives CDR1 WNHNN, CDR2 SYGVQD (reference sequence). This CDR3 spans 12 amino acids. CDR3 nucleotides: TGCGCCAGCGGTTCGGTAGTGGAAAAACTGTTTTTT. It codes for CASGSVVEKLFF.

The chain employs TRBV19 and TRBJ1-5; TRBD1 agrees at 9 bases. With V trimmed by 5 bases and J by 6 bases, 5 bases remained unmatched. Germline CDR1 LNHDA, CDR2 SQIVND (reference sequence). The CDR3 consists of 14 residues. The CDR3 DNA follows: TGTGCCAGTAGTCCGGGACAGGGCGGTCAGCCCCAGCATTTT. Protein product: CASSPGQGGQPQHF.

The chain employs TRBV30 and TRBJ1-6; 7 nucleotides match TRBD1. The J segment lost 9 bases and the V segment lost 5 bases, leaving 13 bases of the junction unmatched. This CDR3 comprises 15 residues. Germline CDR1 GTSNPN, CDR2 SVGIG (reference sequence). The CDR3 DNA reads TGTGCCTGGGGGATCATGACAGGGAAAACTTCACCCCTCCACTTT. Amino acid sequence: CAWGIMTGKTSPLHF.

The CDR3: CASSYGSIGGNEQFF. In DNA form, the CDR3 reads TGTGCCAGCAGCTACGGTAGTATAGGGGGAAATGAGCAGTTCTTC. The chain couples TRBV5-5 to TRBJ2-1; possible D gene TRBD1, 6 bases. V was cut by 3 bases and J by 7 bases, with 17 bases left in between. Per the germline V gene, CDR1 is SGHKS and CDR2 is YYEKEE (reference sequence). The CDR3 runs 15 residues.

The rearrangement joins TRBV7-3 to TRBJ1-2; the match to TRBD1 covers 8 bases. CDR3 size: 13 residues. CDR1 is SGHTA and CDR2 is FQGTGA in the germline V gene. The V segment lost 5 bases and the J segment 5 bases; nucleotides outside the gene matches: 4. The DNA for the CDR3 is TGTGCCAGCAGCCCCGACAGGGGTTATGGCTACACCTTC. This sequence encodes CASSPDRGYGYTF.

J is TRBJ2-5 and V is TRBV18, with 7 bases identical to TRBD2. The germline V gene encodes CDR1 KGHSH and CDR2 LQKENI. V was clipped by 3 bases and J by 4 bases; unmatched bases: 5. The CDR3 is 14 residues long. The CDR3 protein is CASSPSGGTETQYF. CDR3 bases: TGTGCCAGCTCACCGTCGGGGGGTACAGAGACCCAGTACTTC.

The chain employs TRBV11-2 and TRBJ2-1, with D tentatively TRBD2 (6 bases). The germline CDR1 and CDR2 sequences are SGHAT and FQNNGV. V lost 5 bases, J lost 8 bases, and 13 bases lay in between. The CDR3 runs 13 residues. The CDR3: CASSRGLPDEQFF. The CDR3 DNA is TGTGCCAGCAGCCGGGGACTGCCCGATGAGCAGTTCTTC. The complete variable domain, with remaining parts taken from reference TRBV11-2 and TRBJ2-1, reads EAGVAQSPRYKIIEKRQSVAFWCNPISGHATLYWYQQILGQGPKLLIQFQNNGVVDDSQLPKDRFSAERLKGVDSTLKIQPAKLEDSAVYLCASSRGLPDEQFFGPGTRLTVL.

CDR3 DNA sequence: TGTGCCAGCAGCTTGGAAGGGAGGAGCAATCAGCCCCAGCATTTT. This codes for CASSLEGRSNQPQHF. The chain couples TRBV5-8 to TRBJ1-5; D is unresolved. Germline V gene data show CDR1 as SGHTS and CDR2 as YDEGEE. The V end lost 0 bases, the J end lost 1 base, and 8 bases lay between the germline ends. This CDR3 contains 15 residues.

This chain links TRBV6-1 with TRBJ2-3; D is possibly TRBD1 (5 bases). This CDR3 comprises 17 residues. Trimming stripped 2 bases from V and 1 base from J, with 16 bases between. Germline CDR1 MNHNS, CDR2 SASEGT. The CDR3 sequence: CASSEFRQTTGTDTQYF. The CDR3 DNA reads as TGTGCCAGCAGTGAATTTAGACAGACCACTGGCACAGATACGCAGTATTTT.

The CDR3: CASSFGPQQPEAFF. CDR3 nucleotides: TGTGCCAGCAGCTTTGGGCCACAACAGCCCGAAGCTTTCTTT. The chain is built from TRBV5-6 and TRBJ1-1, with no clear D. The CDR3 sequence is 14 residues long. Trimming cost V 2 bases and J 8 bases, with 16 bases left between them. Germline V CDR1 and CDR2: SGHDT, YYEEEE. Using reference TRBV5-6 and TRBJ1-1 for the parts outside the CDR3, the full variable domain is DAGVTQSPTHLIKTRGQQVTLRCSPKSGHDTVSWYQQALGQGPQFIFQYYEEEERQRGNFPDRFSGHQFPNYSSELNVNALLLGDSALYLCASSFGPQQPEAFFGQGTRLTVV.

The chain uses TRBV4-1 and TRBJ2-6; no definite D call. The V gene's germline CDR1 is MGHRA and CDR2 YSYEKL. CDR3 size: 17 residues. Trimming cost V 4 bases and J 0 bases, with 13 bases left between them. The CDR3 here is CASSPLAVPSGANVLTF. DNA of the CDR3: TGCGCCAGCAGCCCTCTCGCGGTTCCCTCTGGGGCCAACGTCCTGACTTTC.

A remark on this clone: One end of the junction varies from germline; a read error may be responsible. The J gene is TRBJ2-7, the V gene TRBV30; 7 bases fit TRBD1. This CDR3 has 13 residues. Germline lookup yields CDR1 GTSNPN and CDR2 SVGIG (reference sequence). CDR3 residues: CAWGALTGDRLNF. CDR3 sequence (DNA): TGTGCCTGGGGGGCGTTAACAGGGGACCGGCTAAACTTC.